This TCR beta chain was documented in a study of T cells in Graves' hyperthyroidism and ophthalmopathy. The sample holds a few counts of this clonotype. Amplification yielded TCR beta CDR3 regions, with RNA transcripts as the source. The study used the HTBI primer set for a first-round RT-PCR of the TCR CDR3. TCRdb re-called the multiplex PCR reads with MiXCR, one entry per CDR3 protein. The sample has about 710,000 distinct CDR3 sequences; about 16% are singletons. The CDR3 spans 15 residues. In germline, CDR1 is MGHRA, CDR2 YSYEKL. With V trimmed by 4 bases and J by 6 bases, 9 bases remained unmatched.

The rearrangement joins TRBV4-1 to TRBJ1-2; 9 bases line up with TRBD1. This sequence was found in a man in his late teens or twenties with Graves' hyperthyroidism. The specimen was blood. CDR3 protein: CASSRWDREKDGYTF. The CDR3 DNA follows: TGCGCCAGCAGCCGATGGGACAGGGAAAAAGATGGCTACACCTTC.